What follows are 6 T cell receptor beta chains derived from one specimen sequenced in a study of blood T cell repertoires in COVID-19. Only in-frame clones appear in the TCRdb table, and some are missing; sequencing was by immunoSEQ multiplex PCR. The sample includes some 250,000 clones, approximately 80% seen only once; the top ten take 2.5% to 3%. Material: peripheral blood. The receptors derive from a woman aged 55-75 years with active or convalescent COVID-19.

This rearrangement joins TRBV12-5 to TRBJ2-3, with 10 bases lining up with TRBD2. The CDR3 loop spans 16 amino acids. V lost 4 bases to trimming and J lost 4 bases; unmatched junction nucleotides: 8. Germline V gene sequence: CDR1 LGHNT, CDR2 FRNRAP. This chain's CDR3 is CASGWAGTSVPDTQYF. The CDR3 DNA sequence: TGTGCTAGTGGTTGGGCCGGGACTAGCGTTCCAGATACGCAGTATTTT. The full variable domain, its missing parts supplied by reference TRBV12-5 and TRBJ2-3, is DARVTQTPRHKVTEMGQEVTMRCQPILGHNTVFWYRQTMMQGLELLAYFRNRAPLDDSGMPKDRFSAEMPDATLATLKIQPSEPRDSAVYFCASGWAGTSVPDTQYFGPGTRLTVL.

This clone was detected ten times or more. The V and J genes are TRBV9 and TRBJ2-1; 11 bases line up with TRBD2. In germline, CDR1 is SGDLS, CDR2 YYNGEE. J gave up 4 bases and V 0 bases, and 3 bases lay outside the gene matches. The CDR3 contains 16 residues. The CDR3 bases are TGTGCCAGCAGCGTAGGGACTAGCGGGCAATACAATGAGCAGTTCTTC. Translated: CASSVGTSGQYNEQFF. The full variable domain, with the rest looked up from reference TRBV9 and TRBJ2-1, is DSGVTQTPKHLITATGQRVTLRCSPRSGDLSVYWYQQSLDQGLQFLIQYYNGEERAKGNILERFSAQQFPDLHSELNLSSLELGDSALYFCASSVGTSGQYNEQFFGPGTRLTVL.

The J gene is TRBJ1-1, the V gene TRBV24-1, with D perhaps TRBD1 (5 bases). Trimming left V 2 bases short and J 1 base short, with 10 bases between. The CDR3 runs 15 residues. Germline values: CDR1 KGHDR, CDR2 SFDVKD. DNA of the CDR3: TGTGCCACCAGTGATTCCGATAGGGGGAACACTGAAGCTTTCTTT. Its protein product is CATSDSDRGNTEAFF.

The chain combines TRBV19 with TRBJ1-5, with TRBD1 identical over 10 bases. Germline CDR1 is LNHDA and CDR2 is SQIVND (reference sequence). The CDR3 consists of 16 residues. The ends lost 6 bases at V and 7 bases at J; junction bases unmatched: 12. The CDR3 sequence is CASSPSGQGIGQPQHF. Here the CDR3 DNA reads TGTGCCAGTAGCCCGTCGGGACAGGGGATAGGGCAGCCCCAGCATTTT.

The chain recombines TRBV5-6 with TRBJ2-2; 10 bases match TRBD2. The CDR3 is 16 residues long. Germline values: CDR1 SGHDT, CDR2 YYEEEE. V shed 2 bases, J shed 7 bases, and the junction held 8 bases outside the gene matches. The CDR3: CASSFRLAGGHGELFF. The CDR3 DNA is TGTGCCAGCAGCTTCCGGTTAGCGGGGGGTCACGGGGAGCTGTTTTTT.

This chain connects TRBV11-2 to TRBJ2-3; D not certain. V was pared by 3 bases and J by 8 bases, with 9 bases between. From germline, CDR1 is SGHAT and CDR2 FQNNGV. This CDR3 is built from 12 residues. The CDR3 protein is CASSFGPGTQYF. The CDR3 DNA reads TGTGCCAGCAGCTTTGGCCCGGGTACGCAGTATTTT. Variable domain in full (rest from reference TRBV11-2 and TRBJ2-3): EAGVAQSPRYKIIEKRQSVAFWCNPISGHATLYWYQQILGQGPKLLIQFQNNGVVDDSQLPKDRFSAERLKGVDSTLKIQPAKLEDSAVYLCASSFGPGTQYFGPGTRLTVL.